This entry is about one T cell receptor (beta chain). This sample was included in a study of blood T cell repertoires in COVID-19. Study-level background: Collection of acute and convalescent COVID-19 samples took place in the United States, Italy and Spain.

Sequencing was performed with immunoSEQ multiplex PCR; in TCRdb, only in-frame clones are kept and a portion is missing. The sample has 140,000 or so clones; 84% are singletons. The J segment lost 6 bases and the V segment lost 4 bases, leaving 4 bases of the junction unmatched. This CDR3 is 13 amino acids long. Germline lookup yields CDR1 MDHEN and CDR2 SYDVKM. The sequenced sample consisted of peripheral blood. This rearrangement joins TRBV28 to TRBJ1-2, with 8 bases fitting TRBD1. The source of this sequence is a human donor in a cohort sampled during active COVID-19. CDR3 protein: CASSYDRGHGYTF. The DNA of the CDR3 is TGTGCCAGCAGTTACGACAGGGGACATGGCTACACCTTC.